The text below deals with one T cell receptor (beta chain). The repertoire was sequenced with immunoSEQ multiplex PCR; TCRdb's copy has only in-frame clones and lacks some. The sample has around 130,000 clones; roughly 84% are singletons. Trimming left V 3 bases short and J 2 bases short, with 16 bases between. There are 17 residues in the CDR3. CDR1 is SEHNR and CDR2 is FQNEAQ in the germline V gene (reference sequence). These data are taken from a study of control samples from healthy donors and cancer patients. The chain uses TRBV7-9 and TRBJ2-2; D ambiguous. The sequenced sample consisted of blood. The TCR originated in a man in his forties or fifties in good health. The CDR3: CASSFFGLSSNTGELFF. The CDR3 coding sequence is TGTGCCAGCAGCTTTTTCGGCTTGAGTTCTAACACCGGGGAGCTGTTTTTT.